This note documents a single T cell receptor (beta chain) sequence. The CDR3 does not close with the conserved phenylalanine or tryptophan, likely indicating a read error. The germline V gene encodes CDR1 SGHRS and CDR2 YFSETQ. CDR3 length: 17 amino acids. V dropped 3 bases and J dropped 0 bases, with 17 bases sitting between them. Repertoires were generated with immunoSEQ multiplex PCR, while TCRdb's copy carries only in-frame clones and drops some. This sample yields around 40,000 clones, of which 65% to 85% are seen a single time; about 5.2% belongs to the top ten. The sample comes from a study of OX40 agonist ivuxolimab in advanced cancers. About the study: Ivuxolimab was administered intravenously to patients at 0.01 to 10 mg/kg every 2 weeks. Head and neck, renal cell, melanoma or hepatocellular carcinoma were the cancers that dose-escalation patients had.

This receptor was identified in an adult with an advanced solid tumor such as melanoma, head and neck, liver or kidney cancer. V is TRBV5-1 and J is TRBJ2-3; D is unresolved. Material: CD4+ or CD8+ T cells sorted from blood, obtained in a trial of the OX40 agonist ivuxolimab. The CDR3 region is CASSSSKDGYSTDTQYS. In DNA form, the CDR3 reads TGCGCCAGCAGCTCCTCCAAGGACGGCTATAGCACAGATACGCAGTATTCT.